This T cell receptor (beta chain) derives from a study of response to subunit inactivated influenza vaccine. Study-level points and caveats: Seasonal influenza vaccination, on each occasion, was suggested by the authors to recruit few new T cells.

This CDR3 comprises 18 residues. J lost 0 bases, V lost 4 bases, and 14 bases had no gene match. In TCRdb, the RT-PCR reads were re-called with MiXCR into one record per CDR3 protein. The sample holds about 650,000 distinct CDR3 sequences; approximately 14% are singletons and the top ten take 6% to 9.5%. A word on this clonotype: Antigen specificity is unknown.

This chain uses TRBV5-3 with TRBJ2-3; the match to TRBD2 covers 7 bases. TRBV5-3 is an ORF; its function is uncertain. The receptor was isolated from a man over 45 who received an inactivated influenza vaccine. The sample here was PBMCs from blood, taken about 14 days before vaccination. CDR3 coding DNA: TGTGCCAGAAGCCTCCCCGAATCCGGGACTAAAAGCACAGATACGCAGTATTTT. This codes for CARSLPESGTKSTDTQYF.